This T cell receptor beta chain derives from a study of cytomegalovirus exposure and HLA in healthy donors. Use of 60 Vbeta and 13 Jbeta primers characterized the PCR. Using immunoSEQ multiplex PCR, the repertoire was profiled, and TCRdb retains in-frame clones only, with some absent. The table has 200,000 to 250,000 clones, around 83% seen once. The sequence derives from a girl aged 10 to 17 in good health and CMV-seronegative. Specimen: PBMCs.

CDR3 in DNA: TGTGCCAGCAGCCAAGTCTACAAGGGGGAGACAACTAATGAAAAACTGTTTTTT. Translation: CASSQVYKGETTNEKLFF. V gene TRBV14 combines with J gene TRBJ1-4, with D possibly TRBD1 on 6 matching bases. The CDR3 loop spans 18 amino acids. The V end was cut by 1 base, the J end by 0 bases, with 15 bases between. Germline loops: CDR1 SGHDN, CDR2 FVKESK.